This T cell receptor beta chain emerged from a study of blood T cell repertoires in COVID-19. For the study at large: The study drew acute and convalescent COVID-19 samples from the United States, Italy and Spain. PBMCs, B-cell-depleted T cells, or T cells were the source of the cDNA or gDNA that made up the material.

In the authors' workflow: Using reference gene primer amplification, nucleated cell counts were estimated. Libraries were prepared by immunoSEQ multiplex PCR; TCRdb keeps only in-frame clonotypes and omits some of them. V and J calls plus clone size are reproduced from that table; the DNA served to infer D and trimming. The sample contains about 240,000 clones, 70% to 90% of which appear only once. Input material: peripheral blood. The source is a man aged 45-65 years with COVID-19, enrolled during active disease.

In DNA, the CDR3 is TGTGCCAGCAGCCCTCTCTCCTACAATGAGCAGTTCTTC. Its protein product is CASSPLSYNEQFF. The V and J genes are TRBV12-3 or TRBV12-4 and TRBJ2-1; no reliable D call. V was trimmed by 6 bases and J by 0 bases, leaving 6 bases between them. This CDR3 region has 13 residues.